The clone carrying this T cell receptor (beta chain) has more than one count but fewer than ten. Its specificity is not known. This CDR3 region has 14 residues. Germline-derived CDR1 and CDR2 are MDHEN and SYDVKM. V was shortened by 5 bases and J by 9 bases, with 20 bases between the two germline ends. The data stem from a study of identical twins. Study observations and caveats: Out-of-frame beta chain sequences displayed weaker excess sharing between twins. The presence of invariant MAIT and iNKT cells could partly confound analyses of zero-insertion sequences. It was out-of-frame TCR alpha sharing in monozygotic twins that models underestimated.

Template switching created a universal primer site, and the cDNA included unique molecular identifiers. Via MiXCR, TCRdb re-called the 5' RACE reads, giving one row per CDR3 protein. The data show 240,000 or so distinct CDR3 sequences, approximately 7% seen once. These data were also filed under a second study, of yellow fever vaccine responses in identical twins.

This chain links TRBV28 with TRBJ2-7, with D tentatively TRBD2 (7 bases). Sequencing was performed on memory (CD45RO+) T cells sorted from blood. This TCR was sampled from a woman aged 18-30 years in good health. The DNA of the CDR3 is TGTGCCAGCAGTCCCGGACAGCGGTGGGGGGGGCAGTACTTC. This encodes CASSPGQRWGGQYF.